This TCR beta chain was recorded in a study of PD-1 and CTLA-4 blockade in melanoma. The assay was immunoSEQ multiplex PCR, and TCRdb's table has in-frame clones only and misses some. The sample lists under 40,000 clones, around 90% occurring once. The CDR3 length is 16 residues. Germline CDR1 reads LGHDT; CDR2 reads YNNKEL (reference sequence). V lost 4 bases and J lost 6, with 19 bases in between. Source: CD8+ T cells from peripheral blood, taken from a patient given anti-PD-1 treatment. The source of this sequence is a human donor with melanoma. The rearrangement uses TRBV3-1 (or the pseudogene TRBV3-2) and TRBJ1-5, with D possibly TRBD1 on 5 matching bases. DNA for the CDR3: TGTGCCAGCAGCCTAGCATTGGTGGGGGTCAGTCAGCCCCAGCATTTT. Protein product: CASSLALVGVSQPQHF.